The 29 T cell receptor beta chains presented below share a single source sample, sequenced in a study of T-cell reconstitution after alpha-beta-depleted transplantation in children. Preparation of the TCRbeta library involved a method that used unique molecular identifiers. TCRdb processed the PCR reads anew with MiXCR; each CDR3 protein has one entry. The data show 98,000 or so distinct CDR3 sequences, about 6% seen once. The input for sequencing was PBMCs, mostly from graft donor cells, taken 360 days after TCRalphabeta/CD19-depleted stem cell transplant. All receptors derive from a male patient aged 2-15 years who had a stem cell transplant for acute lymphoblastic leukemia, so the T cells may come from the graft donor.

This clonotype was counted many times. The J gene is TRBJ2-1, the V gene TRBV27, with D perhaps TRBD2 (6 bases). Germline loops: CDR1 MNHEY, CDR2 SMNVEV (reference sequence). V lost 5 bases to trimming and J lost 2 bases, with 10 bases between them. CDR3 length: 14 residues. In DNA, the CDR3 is TGTGCCAGCAGTAGCGGGCTCACCTACAATGAGCAGTTCTTC. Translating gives CASSSGLTYNEQFF.

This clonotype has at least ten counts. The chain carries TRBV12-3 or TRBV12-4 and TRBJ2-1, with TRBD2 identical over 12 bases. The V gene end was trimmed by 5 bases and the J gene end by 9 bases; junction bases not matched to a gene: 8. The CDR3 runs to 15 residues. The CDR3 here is CASSPPSGRATEQFF. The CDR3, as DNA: TGTGCCAGCAGTCCCCCTAGCGGGAGGGCCACTGAGCAGTTCTTC.

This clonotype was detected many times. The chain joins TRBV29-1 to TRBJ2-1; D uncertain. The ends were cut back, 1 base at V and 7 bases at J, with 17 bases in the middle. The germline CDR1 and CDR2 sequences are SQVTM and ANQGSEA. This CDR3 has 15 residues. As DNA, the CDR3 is TGCAGCGTTGAAGTTGGCGTTCTGGGAACGAATGAGCAGTTCTTC. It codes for CSVEVGVLGTNEQFF.

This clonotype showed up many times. The CDR3 DNA follows: TGCGCCAGCAGCTTGGCGGGGGCCCTACTCATGAACACTGAAGCTTTCTTT. It is translated as CASSLAGALLMNTEAFF. This chain links TRBV5-1 with TRBJ1-1; perhaps TRBD1 as D (6 bases). Germline loops: CDR1 SGHRS, CDR2 YFSETQ. This CDR3 has 17 residues. V was pared by 0 bases and J by 0 bases, with 15 bases between.

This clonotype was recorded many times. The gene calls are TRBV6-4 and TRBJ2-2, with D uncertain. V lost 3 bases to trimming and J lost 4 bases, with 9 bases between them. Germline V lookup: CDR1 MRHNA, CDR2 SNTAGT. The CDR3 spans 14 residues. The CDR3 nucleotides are TGTGCCAGCAGTGAGGAATCCTTCACCGGGGAGCTGTTTTTT. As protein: CASSEESFTGELFF.

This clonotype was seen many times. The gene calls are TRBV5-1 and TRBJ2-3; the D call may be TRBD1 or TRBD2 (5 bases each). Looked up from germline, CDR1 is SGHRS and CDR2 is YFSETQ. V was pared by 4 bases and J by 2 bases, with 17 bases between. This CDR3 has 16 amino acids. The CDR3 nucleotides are TGCGCCAGCAGCCGAACCGGGACGACTTACACAGATACGCAGTATTTT. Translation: CASSRTGTTYTDTQYF.

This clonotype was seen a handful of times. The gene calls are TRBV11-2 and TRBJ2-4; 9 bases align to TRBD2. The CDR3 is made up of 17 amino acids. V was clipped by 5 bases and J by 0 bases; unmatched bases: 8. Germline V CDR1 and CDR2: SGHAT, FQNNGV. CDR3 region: CASSRWTSALAKNIQYF. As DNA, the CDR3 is TGTGCCAGCAGCCGTTGGACTAGCGCTTTAGCCAAAAACATTCAGTACTTC.

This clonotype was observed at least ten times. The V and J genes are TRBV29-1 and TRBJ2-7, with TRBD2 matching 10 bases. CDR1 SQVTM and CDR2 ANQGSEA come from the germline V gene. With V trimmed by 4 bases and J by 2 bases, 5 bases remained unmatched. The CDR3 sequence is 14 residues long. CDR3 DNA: TGCAGCGTTGGGAAGCGGGGGGGCCCCTACGAGCAGTACTTC. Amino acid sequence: CSVGKRGGPYEQYF.

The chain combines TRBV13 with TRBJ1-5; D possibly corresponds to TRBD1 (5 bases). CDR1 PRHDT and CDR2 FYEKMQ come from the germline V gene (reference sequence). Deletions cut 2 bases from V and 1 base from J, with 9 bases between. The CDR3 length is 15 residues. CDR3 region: CASSLRQNSNQPQHF. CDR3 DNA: TGTGCCAGCAGCTTAAGACAGAACAGCAATCAGCCCCAGCATTTT.

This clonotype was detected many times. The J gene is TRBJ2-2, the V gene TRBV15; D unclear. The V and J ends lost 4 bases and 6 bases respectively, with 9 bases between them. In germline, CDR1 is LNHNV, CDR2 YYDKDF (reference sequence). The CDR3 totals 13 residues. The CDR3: CATSTPRAGELFF. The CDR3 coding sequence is TGTGCCACCAGCACTCCCCGAGCCGGGGAGCTGTTTTTT.

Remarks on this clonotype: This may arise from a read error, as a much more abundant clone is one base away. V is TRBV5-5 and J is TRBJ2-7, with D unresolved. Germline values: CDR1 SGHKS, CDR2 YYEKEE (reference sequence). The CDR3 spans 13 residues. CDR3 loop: CASSMTVLYVQYF. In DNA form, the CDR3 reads TGTGCCAGCAGCATGACTGTTCTCTACGTGCAGTACTTC.

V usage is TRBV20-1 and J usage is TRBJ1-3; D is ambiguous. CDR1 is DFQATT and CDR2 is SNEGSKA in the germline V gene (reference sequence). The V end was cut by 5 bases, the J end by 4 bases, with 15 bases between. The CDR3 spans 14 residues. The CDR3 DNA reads TGCAGTGCTCCAAAGTGGAGGAACGGAAACACCATATATTTT. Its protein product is CSAPKWRNGNTIYF.

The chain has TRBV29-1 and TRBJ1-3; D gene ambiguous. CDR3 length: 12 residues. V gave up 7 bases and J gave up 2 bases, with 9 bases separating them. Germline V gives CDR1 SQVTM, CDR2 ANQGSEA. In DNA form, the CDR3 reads TGCAGCGGCTCTATGGCTGGAAACACCATATATTTT. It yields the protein CSGSMAGNTIYF.

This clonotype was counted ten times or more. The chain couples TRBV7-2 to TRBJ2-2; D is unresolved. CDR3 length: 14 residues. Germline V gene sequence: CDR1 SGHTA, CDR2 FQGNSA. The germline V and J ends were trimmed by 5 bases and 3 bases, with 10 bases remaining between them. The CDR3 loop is CASSATFYTGELFF. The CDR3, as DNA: TGTGCCAGCAGCGCGACTTTTTACACCGGGGAGCTGTTTTTT.

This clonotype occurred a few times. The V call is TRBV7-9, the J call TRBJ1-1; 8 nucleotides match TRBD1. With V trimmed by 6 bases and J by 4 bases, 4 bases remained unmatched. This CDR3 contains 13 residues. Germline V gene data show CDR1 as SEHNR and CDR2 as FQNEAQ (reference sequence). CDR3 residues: CASRGTGGTEAFF. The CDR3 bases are TGTGCCAGCAGGGGAACAGGGGGCACTGAAGCTTTCTTT.

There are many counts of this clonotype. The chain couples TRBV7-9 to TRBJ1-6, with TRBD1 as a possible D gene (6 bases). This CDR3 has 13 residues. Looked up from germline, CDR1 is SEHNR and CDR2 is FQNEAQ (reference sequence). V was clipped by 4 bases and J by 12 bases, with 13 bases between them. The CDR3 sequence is CASSSQQGGPLHF. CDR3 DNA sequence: TGTGCCAGCAGCTCTCAACAGGGAGGACCCCTCCACTTT.

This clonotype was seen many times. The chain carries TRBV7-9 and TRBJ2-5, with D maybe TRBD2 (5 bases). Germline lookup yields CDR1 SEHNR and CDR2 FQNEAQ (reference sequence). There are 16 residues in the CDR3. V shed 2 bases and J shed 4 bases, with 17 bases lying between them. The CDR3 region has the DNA TGTGCCAGCAGCTTACCTCTGGCGGGCGGACCAGAGACCCAGTACTTC. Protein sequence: CASSLPLAGGPETQYF.

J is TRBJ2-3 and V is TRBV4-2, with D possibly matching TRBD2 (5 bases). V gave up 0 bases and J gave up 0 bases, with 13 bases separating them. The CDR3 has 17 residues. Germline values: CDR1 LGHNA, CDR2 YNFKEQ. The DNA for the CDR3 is TGTGCCAGCAGCCAAGAGACGTCGCGGGCGAGCACAGATACGCAGTATTTT. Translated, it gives CASSQETSRASTDTQYF.

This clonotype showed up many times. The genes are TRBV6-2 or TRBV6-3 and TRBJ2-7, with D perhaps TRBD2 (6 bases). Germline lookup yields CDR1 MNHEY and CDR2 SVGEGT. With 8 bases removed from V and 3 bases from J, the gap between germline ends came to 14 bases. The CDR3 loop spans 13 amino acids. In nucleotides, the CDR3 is TGTGCCAGCGCCCCGGACGGGAGCTACGAGCAGTACTTC. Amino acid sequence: CASAPDGSYEQYF.

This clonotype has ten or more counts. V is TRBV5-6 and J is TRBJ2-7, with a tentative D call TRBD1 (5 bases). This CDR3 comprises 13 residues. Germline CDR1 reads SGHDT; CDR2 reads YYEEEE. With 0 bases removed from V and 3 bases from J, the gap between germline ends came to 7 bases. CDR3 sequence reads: CASSLAGNYEQYF. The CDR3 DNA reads TGTGCCAGCAGCTTGGCAGGGAACTACGAGCAGTACTTC.

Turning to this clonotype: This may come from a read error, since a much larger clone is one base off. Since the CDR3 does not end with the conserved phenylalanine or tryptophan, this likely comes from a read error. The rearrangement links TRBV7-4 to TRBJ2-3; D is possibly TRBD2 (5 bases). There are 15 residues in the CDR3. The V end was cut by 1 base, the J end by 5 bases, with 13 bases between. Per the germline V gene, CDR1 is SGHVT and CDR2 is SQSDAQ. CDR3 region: CASSLGGKRLDTQYS. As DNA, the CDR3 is TGTGCCAGCAGCTTAGGAGGGAAGAGACTAGATACGCAGTATTCT.

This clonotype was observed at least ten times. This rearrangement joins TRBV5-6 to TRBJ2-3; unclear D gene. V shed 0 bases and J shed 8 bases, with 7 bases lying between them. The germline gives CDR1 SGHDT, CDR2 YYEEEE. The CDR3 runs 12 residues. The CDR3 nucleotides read TGTGCCAGCAGCTTGGGTTTGGGTACGCAGTATTTT. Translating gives CASSLGLGTQYF.

The CDR3 here is CASRGGNTIYF. The DNA for the CDR3 is TGTGCCAGCCGGGGTGGAAACACCATATATTTT. The chain uses TRBV25-1 and TRBJ1-3; no clear D gene. Germline V gene sequence: CDR1 MGHDK, CDR2 SYGVNS. V shed 8 bases and J shed 3 bases, with 5 bases lying between them. This CDR3 is 11 amino acids long.

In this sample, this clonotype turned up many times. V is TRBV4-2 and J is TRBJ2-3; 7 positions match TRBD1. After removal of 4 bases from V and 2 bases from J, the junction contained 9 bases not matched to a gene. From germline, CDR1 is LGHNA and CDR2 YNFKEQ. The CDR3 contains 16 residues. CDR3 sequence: CASSRQRGPDTDTQYF. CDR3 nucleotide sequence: TGTGCCAGCAGCCGGCAGAGGGGGCCGGACACAGATACGCAGTATTTT.

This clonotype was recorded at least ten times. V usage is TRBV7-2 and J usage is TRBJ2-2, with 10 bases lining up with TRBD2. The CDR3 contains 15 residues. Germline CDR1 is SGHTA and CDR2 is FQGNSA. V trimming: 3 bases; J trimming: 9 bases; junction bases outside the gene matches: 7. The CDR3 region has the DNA TGTGCCAGCAGCTTTTCTAGCGGGAGAGGTCGGGAGCTGTTTTTT. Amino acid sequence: CASSFSSGRGRELFF.

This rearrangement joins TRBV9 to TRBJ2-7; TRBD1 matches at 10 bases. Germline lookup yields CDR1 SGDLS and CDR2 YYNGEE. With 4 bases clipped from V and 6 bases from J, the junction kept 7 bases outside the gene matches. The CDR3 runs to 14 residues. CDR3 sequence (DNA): TGTGCCAGCAGCCCCGGGGGACAGGGGATCGAGCAGTACTTC. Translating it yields CASSPGGQGIEQYF.

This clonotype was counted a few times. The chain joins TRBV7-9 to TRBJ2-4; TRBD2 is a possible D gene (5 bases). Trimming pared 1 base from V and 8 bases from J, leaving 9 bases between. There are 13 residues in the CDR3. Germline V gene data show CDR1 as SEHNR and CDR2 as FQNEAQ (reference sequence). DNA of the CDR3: TGTGCCAGCAGCTTAGTCGGGGAACACATTCAGTACTTC. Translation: CASSLVGEHIQYF.

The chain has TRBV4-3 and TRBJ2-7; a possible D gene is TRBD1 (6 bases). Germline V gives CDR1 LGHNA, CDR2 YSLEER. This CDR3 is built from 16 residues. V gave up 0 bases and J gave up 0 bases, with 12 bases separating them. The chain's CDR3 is CASSQEDSLSSYEQYF. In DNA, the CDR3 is TGCGCCAGCAGCCAAGAGGACAGCCTGAGCTCCTACGAGCAGTACTTC.

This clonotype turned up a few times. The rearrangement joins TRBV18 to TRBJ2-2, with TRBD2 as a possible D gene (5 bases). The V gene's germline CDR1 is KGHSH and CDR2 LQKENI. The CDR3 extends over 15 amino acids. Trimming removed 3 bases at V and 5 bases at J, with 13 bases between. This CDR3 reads CASSPAGSGTGELFF. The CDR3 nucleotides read TGTGCCAGCTCACCGGCAGGTTCGGGGACCGGGGAGCTGTTTTTT.